Presented here are 8 T cell receptor beta chains from one specimen sequenced in a study of cytomegalovirus exposure and HLA in healthy donors. Researchers ran the PCR with 60 Vbeta and 13 Jbeta primers. Sequencing was performed with immunoSEQ multiplex PCR; in TCRdb, only in-frame clones are kept and a portion is missing. This table has about 170,000 clones, 70% to 90% appearing once. Sample: PBMCs. The receptors come from a woman aged 18-29 years in good health and CMV-seronegative.

Here the CDR3 reads CASRTSGSTDTQYF. Written as DNA, the CDR3 is TGTGCCAGCAGAACTAGCGGTAGCACAGATACGCAGTATTTT. The chain has TRBV7-9 and TRBJ2-3; 8 nucleotides match TRBD2. The CDR3 is 14 amino acids. The J segment lost 0 bases and the V segment lost 6 bases, leaving 2 bases of the junction unmatched. CDR1 is SEHNR, CDR2 FQNEAQ, per germline (reference sequence).

This clone showed up many times. The chain joins TRBV4-1 to TRBJ1-3; D uncertain. Germline V CDR1 and CDR2: MGHRA, YSYEKL. The CDR3 runs to 15 residues. V was pared by 0 bases and J by 0 bases, with 6 bases between. CDR3 residues: CASSQDRSSGNTIYF. The CDR3 DNA reads as TGCGCCAGCAGCCAAGATCGGAGCTCTGGAAACACCATATATTTT.

CDR3 in DNA: TGTGCCAGCAGCGAGTACGGGACTACCCACGAGCAGTACTTC. It encodes CASSEYGTTHEQYF. The V gene is TRBV9, the J gene TRBJ2-7; 7 positions match TRBD2. The germline V gene encodes CDR1 SGDLS and CDR2 YYNGEE. The CDR3 loop spans 14 amino acids. Trimming took 3 bases from V and 5 from J; bases not matched to a gene: 8.

This clone was recorded only once. The chain is built from TRBV19 and TRBJ2-3; 8 bases map to TRBD2. Germline assignment: CDR1 LNHDA and CDR2 SQIVND (reference sequence). V was clipped by 5 bases and J by 4 bases; unmatched bases: 11. This CDR3 is built from 16 residues. CDR3 DNA: TGTGCCAGTAGTCCCCGACTAGCGACGTTGGCAGATACGCAGTATTTT. Protein product: CASSPRLATLADTQYF.

This chain joins TRBV10-3 and TRBJ2-1; 12 bases are a match to TRBD2. V shed 10 bases, J shed 4 bases, and the junction held 5 bases outside the gene matches. CDR1 is ENHRY and CDR2 is SYGVKD in the germline V gene. CDR3 length: 14 residues. The CDR3 protein is CATATSGGYNEQFF. The CDR3 DNA reads as TGTGCCACCGCGACTAGCGGGGGTTACAATGAGCAGTTCTTC.

In its sample, this clone was seen a few times. The chain has TRBV2 and TRBJ1-2; TRBD1 matches 7 bases. Germline CDR1 and CDR2: SNHLY and FYNNEI. V lost 6 bases and J lost 5; bases outside the gene matches: 6. The length of the CDR3 is 13 residues. The CDR3 sequence is CASRGQAVYGYTF. DNA for the CDR3: TGTGCCAGCAGAGGACAGGCCGTTTATGGCTACACCTTC.

The chain has TRBV19 and TRBJ1-5; tentative D call: TRBD1 (6 bases). Between the trimmed V and J ends, which lost 1 base and 4 bases, there was a span of 11 bases. CDR1 is LNHDA and CDR2 is SQIVND in the germline V gene (reference sequence). This CDR3 is built from 15 residues. The CDR3 nucleotides are TGTGCCAGTAGTATAGCCAGGGGTCAGAATCAGCCCCAGCATTTT. The encoded protein is CASSIARGQNQPQHF.

The chain combines TRBV5-4 with TRBJ2-1; possible D gene TRBD2, 7 bases. V lost 4 bases, J lost 0 bases, and 17 bases lay in between. The CDR3 spans 17 residues. Germline CDR1 is SGHNT and CDR2 is YYREEE (reference sequence). DNA of the CDR3: TGTGCCAGCAGCCCGGCAGGGGCGGGAGACTCCTACAATGAGCAGTTCTTC. This sequence encodes CASSPAGAGDSYNEQFF.